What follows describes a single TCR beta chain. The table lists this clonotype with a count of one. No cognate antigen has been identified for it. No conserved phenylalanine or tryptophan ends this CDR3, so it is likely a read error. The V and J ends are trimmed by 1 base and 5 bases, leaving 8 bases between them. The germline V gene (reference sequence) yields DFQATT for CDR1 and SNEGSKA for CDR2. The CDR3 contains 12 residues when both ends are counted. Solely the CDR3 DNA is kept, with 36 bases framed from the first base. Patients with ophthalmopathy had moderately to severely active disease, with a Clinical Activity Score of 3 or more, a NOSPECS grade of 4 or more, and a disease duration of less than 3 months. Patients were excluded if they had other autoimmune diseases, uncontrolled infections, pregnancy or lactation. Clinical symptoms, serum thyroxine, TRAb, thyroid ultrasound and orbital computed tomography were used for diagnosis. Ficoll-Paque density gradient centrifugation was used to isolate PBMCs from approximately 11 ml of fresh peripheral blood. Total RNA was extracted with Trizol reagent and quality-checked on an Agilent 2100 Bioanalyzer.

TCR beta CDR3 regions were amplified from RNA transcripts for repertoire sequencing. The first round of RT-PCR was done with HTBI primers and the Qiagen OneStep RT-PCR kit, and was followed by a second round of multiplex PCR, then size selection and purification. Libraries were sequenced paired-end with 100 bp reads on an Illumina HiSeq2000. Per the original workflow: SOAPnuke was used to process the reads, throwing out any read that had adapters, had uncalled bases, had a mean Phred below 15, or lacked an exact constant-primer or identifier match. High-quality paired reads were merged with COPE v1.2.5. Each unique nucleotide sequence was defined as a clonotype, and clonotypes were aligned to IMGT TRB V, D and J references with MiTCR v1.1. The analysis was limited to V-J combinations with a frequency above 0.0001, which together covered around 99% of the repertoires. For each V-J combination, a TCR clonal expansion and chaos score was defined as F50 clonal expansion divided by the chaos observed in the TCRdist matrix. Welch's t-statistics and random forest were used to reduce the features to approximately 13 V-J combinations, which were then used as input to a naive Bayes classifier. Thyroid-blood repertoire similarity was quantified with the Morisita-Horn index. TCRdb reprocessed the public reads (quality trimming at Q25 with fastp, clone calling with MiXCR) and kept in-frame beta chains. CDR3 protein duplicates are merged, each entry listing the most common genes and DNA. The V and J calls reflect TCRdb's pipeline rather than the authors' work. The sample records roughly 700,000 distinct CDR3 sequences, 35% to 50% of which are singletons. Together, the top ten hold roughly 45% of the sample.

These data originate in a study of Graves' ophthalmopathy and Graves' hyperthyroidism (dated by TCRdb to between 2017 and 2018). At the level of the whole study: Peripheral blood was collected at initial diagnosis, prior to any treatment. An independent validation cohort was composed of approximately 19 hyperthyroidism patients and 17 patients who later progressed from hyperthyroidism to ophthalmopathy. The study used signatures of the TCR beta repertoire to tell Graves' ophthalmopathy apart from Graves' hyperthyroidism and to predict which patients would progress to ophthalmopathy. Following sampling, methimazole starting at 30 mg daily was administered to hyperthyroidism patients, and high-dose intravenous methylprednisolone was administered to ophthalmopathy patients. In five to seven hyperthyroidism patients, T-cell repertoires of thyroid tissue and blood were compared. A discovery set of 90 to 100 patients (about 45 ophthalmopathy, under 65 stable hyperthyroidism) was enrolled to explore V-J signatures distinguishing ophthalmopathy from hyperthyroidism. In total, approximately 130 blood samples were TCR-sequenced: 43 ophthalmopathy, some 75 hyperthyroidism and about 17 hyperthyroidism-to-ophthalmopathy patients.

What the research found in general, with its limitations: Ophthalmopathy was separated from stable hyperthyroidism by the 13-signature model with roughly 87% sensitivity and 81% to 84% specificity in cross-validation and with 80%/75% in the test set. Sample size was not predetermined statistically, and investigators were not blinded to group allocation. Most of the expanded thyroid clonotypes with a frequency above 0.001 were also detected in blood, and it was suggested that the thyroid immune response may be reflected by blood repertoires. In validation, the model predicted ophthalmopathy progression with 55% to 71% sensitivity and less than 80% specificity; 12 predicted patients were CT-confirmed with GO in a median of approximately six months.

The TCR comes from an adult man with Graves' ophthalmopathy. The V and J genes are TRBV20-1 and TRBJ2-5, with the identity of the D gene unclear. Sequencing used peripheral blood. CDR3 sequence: CSARAPGETQYC. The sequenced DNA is TGCAGTGCTAGAGCCCCCGGGGAGACCCAGTACTGC.